This T cell receptor (beta chain) was sequenced in a study of T cells after yellow fever vaccination. General study findings and limits: The appearance of a small share of clonotypes in both CD4 and CD8 compartments was observed. Primary-vaccination clones mostly resurfaced post-booster (about 96% CD4, about 87% CD8).

UMIs were added to TCR cDNA along with a universal primer site when it was made by 5'RACE template switching. TCRdb analysed the 5' RACE reads with MiXCR anew, one entry per CDR3 protein. In the table there are 150,000 to 200,000 distinct CDR3 sequences, 7% to 10% of which are singletons. Turning to this clonotype: As yet, its antigen is unknown.

Deletions cut 1 base from V and 8 bases from J, with 17 bases between. The CDR3 covers 15 residues. Looked up from germline, CDR1 is MGHRA and CDR2 is YSYEKL. V usage is TRBV4-1 and J usage is TRBJ1-2; D is unresolved. This receptor was identified in a man in his late teens or twenties who received the YFV17D yellow fever vaccine. The sample in question was CD8+ T cells sorted from PBMCs, obtained 45 days after the yellow fever booster vaccination. The CDR3 reads CASSQVLTATEGYTF. CDR3 coding DNA: TGCGCCAGCAGCCAAGTTCTCACCGCAACTGAGGGCTACACCTTC.